The TCR beta chain described here comes from a study of blood T cell repertoires in COVID-19. About the research overall: The United States, Italy and Spain provided the acute and convalescent COVID-19 samples. Sources were T cells, B-cell-depleted T cells, or PBMCs; the material itself was cDNA or gDNA.

Authors' processing steps: Amplified reference gene primers provided the basis for estimating nucleated cell counts. TCRdb's copy holds only in-frame clones and misses some; the assay was immunoSEQ multiplex PCR. Clone size and the V and J calls come from that table; the DNA yielded D and trimming. Altogether about 190,000 clones are present, around 91% being singletons, with the ten largest covering about 0.59%. Deletions cut 6 bases from V and 3 bases from J, with 12 bases between. Germline V lookup: CDR1 SGHDN, CDR2 FVKESK. This CDR3 has 13 residues. The receptor was derived from a man aged 45-60 years with acute or convalescent COVID-19. Sequencing was performed on peripheral blood. This chain connects TRBV14 to TRBJ2-7; D gene unclear. This chain's CDR3 is CASRPDYYYEQYF. The DNA of the CDR3 is TGTGCCAGCAGACCAGATTACTACTACGAGCAGTACTTC.